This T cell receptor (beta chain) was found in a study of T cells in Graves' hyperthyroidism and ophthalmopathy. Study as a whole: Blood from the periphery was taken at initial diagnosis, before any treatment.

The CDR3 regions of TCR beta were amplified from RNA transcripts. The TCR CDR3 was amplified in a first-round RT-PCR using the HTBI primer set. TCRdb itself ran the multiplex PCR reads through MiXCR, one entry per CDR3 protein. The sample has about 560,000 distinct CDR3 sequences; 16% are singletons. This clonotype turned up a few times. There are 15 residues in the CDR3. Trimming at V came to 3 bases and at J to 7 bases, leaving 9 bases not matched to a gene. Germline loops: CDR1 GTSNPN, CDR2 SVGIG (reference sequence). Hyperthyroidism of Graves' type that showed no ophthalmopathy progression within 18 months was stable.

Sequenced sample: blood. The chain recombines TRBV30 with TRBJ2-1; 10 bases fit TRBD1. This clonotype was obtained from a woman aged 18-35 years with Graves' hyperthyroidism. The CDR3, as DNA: TGTGCCTGGAGGATAAGGGACAGGGGAACGAATGAGCAGTTCTTC. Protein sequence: CAWRIRDRGTNEQFF.